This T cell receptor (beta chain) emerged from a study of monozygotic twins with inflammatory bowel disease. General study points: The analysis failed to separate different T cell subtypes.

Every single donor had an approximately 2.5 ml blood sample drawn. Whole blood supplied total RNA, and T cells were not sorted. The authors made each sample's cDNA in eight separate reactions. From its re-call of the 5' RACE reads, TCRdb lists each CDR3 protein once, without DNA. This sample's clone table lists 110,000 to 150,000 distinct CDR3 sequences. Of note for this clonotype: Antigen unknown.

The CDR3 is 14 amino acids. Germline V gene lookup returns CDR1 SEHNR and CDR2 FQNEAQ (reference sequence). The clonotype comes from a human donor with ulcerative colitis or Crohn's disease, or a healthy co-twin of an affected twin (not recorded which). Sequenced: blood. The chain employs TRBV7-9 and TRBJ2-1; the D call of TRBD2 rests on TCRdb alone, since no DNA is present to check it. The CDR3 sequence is CASASPLFYNEQFF.